This passage covers 3 T cell receptor beta chains from one sample sequenced in a study of blood T cell repertoires in COVID-19. Generated by immunoSEQ multiplex PCR, the TCRdb table keeps only in-frame clones and is missing some. The data contain around 340,000 clones, approximately 91% of them singletons. Sequenced input: PBMCs or T cells enriched from blood (not recorded which). These TCRs come from a woman under 40 who had been exposed to COVID-19.

The rearrangement uses TRBV5-1 and TRBJ1-1; 8 nucleotides align to TRBD1. From germline, CDR1 is SGHRS and CDR2 YFSETQ. The ends lost 4 bases at V and 5 bases at J; junction bases unmatched: 10. The CDR3 has 15 amino acids. As DNA, the CDR3 is TGCGCCAGCAGCCACTCAGGGGGCGTTGGGACTGAAGCTTTCTTT. Translated, it gives CASSHSGGVGTEAFF.

The chain is built from TRBV30 and TRBJ1-2; 8 positions match TRBD1. V shed 2 bases and J 1 base; nucleotides not matched to a gene: 6. The germline V gene has CDR1 GTSNPN and CDR2 SVGIG (reference sequence). The CDR3 is 15 residues long. This chain's CDR3 is CAWSRGTGLNYGYTF. The CDR3 coding sequence is TGTGCCTGGAGTCGAGGGACAGGACTTAACTATGGCTACACCTTC.

The J gene is TRBJ2-2, the V gene TRBV4-2, with TRBD2 matching 10 bases. The CDR3 loop spans 15 amino acids. Looked up from germline, CDR1 is LGHNA and CDR2 is YNFKEQ. Losses at the gene ends were 4 bases for V and 5 bases for J; bases not matched to a gene: 4. The CDR3 spells CASSRGLAETGELFF. CDR3 bases: TGTGCCAGCAGCCGAGGACTAGCGGAGACCGGGGAGCTGTTTTTT.